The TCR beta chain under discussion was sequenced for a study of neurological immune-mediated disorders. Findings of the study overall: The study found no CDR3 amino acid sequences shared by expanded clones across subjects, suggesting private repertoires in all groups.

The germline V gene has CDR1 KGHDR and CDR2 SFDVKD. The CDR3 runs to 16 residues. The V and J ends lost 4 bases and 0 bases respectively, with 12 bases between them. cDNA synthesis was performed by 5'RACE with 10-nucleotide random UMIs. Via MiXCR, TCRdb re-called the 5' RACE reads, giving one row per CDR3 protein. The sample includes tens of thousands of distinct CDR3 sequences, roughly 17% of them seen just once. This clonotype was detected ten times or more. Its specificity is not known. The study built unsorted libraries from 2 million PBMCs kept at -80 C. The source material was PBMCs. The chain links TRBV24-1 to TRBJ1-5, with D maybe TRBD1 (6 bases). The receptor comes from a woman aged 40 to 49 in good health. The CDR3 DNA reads TGTGCCACCAGTGACCCGGACAGCCATAGCAATCAGCCCCAGCATTTT. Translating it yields CATSDPDSHSNQPQHF.